A single sample gave rise to the 30 T cell receptor beta chains below, sequenced in a study of blood T cell repertoires in COVID-19. Clones were read by immunoSEQ multiplex PCR, and TCRdb kept only the in-frame ones, dropping some. This sample has about 190,000 clones; around 80% occur once, and the top ten carry around an eighth. The sample comprised peripheral blood. These TCRs come from a woman in her fifties or sixties with acute or convalescent COVID-19.

This chain links TRBV2 with TRBJ2-2, with TRBD2 identical over 7 bases. Germline CDR1 is SNHLY and CDR2 is FYNNEI. V shed 8 bases and J 1 base; nucleotides not matched to a gene: 7. CDR3 length equals 15 residues. CDR3 in amino acids: CASGGVAGNTGELFF. The CDR3 DNA reads TGTGCCAGCGGGGGAGTAGCGGGGAACACCGGGGAGCTGTTTTTT.

This clone was detected only once. This rearrangement joins TRBV5-4 to TRBJ1-2; D is uncertain. The CDR3 runs to 15 residues. Germline V gene sequence: CDR1 SGHNT, CDR2 YYREEE (reference sequence). The germline V and J ends were trimmed by 3 bases and 8 bases, with 20 bases remaining between them. The CDR3: CASSSPTGQTVGYTF. Here the CDR3 DNA reads TGTGCCAGCAGCTCACCAACTGGGCAGACCGTGGGCTACACCTTC.

This clone came up a few times. This sequence joins TRBV6-6 and TRBJ1-5, with D possibly being TRBD1 (6 bases). The V end was cut by 2 bases, the J end by 1 base, with 9 bases between. Germline CDR1 is MNHNY and CDR2 is SVGAGI (reference sequence). The CDR3 runs to 15 residues. The CDR3 loop is CASSYGQLSNQPQHF. The CDR3, as DNA: TGTGCCAGCAGTTACGGACAGCTAAGCAATCAGCCCCAGCATTTT.

The CDR3 spells CASSQDQGAGSDTQYF. CDR3 nucleotide sequence: TGTGCCAGCAGCCAAGATCAGGGGGCAGGGTCAGATACGCAGTATTTT. V usage is TRBV4-2 and J usage is TRBJ2-3, with TRBD1 identical over 8 bases. The CDR3 loop spans 16 amino acids. CDR1 LGHNA and CDR2 YNFKEQ come from the germline V gene. J gave up 4 bases and V 0 bases, and 6 bases lay outside the gene matches.

J is TRBJ2-7 and V is TRBV13; TRBD1 matches at 11 bases. The V gene end was trimmed by 3 bases and the J gene end by 5 bases; junction bases not matched to a gene: 3. The CDR3 consists of 14 residues. Germline values: CDR1 PRHDT, CDR2 FYEKMQ (reference sequence). CDR3 in amino acids: CASSFRDRGDEQYF. The DNA of the CDR3 is TGTGCCAGCAGCTTCCGGGACAGGGGGGACGAGCAGTACTTC.

The rearrangement joins TRBV18 to TRBJ1-1; TRBD1 aligns across 8 bases. Germline V gene sequence: CDR1 KGHSH, CDR2 LQKENI. This CDR3 contains 13 residues. V gave up 4 bases and J gave up 6 bases; unmatched junction bases: 4. CDR3 nucleotide sequence: TGTGCCAGCTCACTCCGGACAGGGCCTGAAGCTTTCTTT. Its translation: CASSLRTGPEAFF. The full variable domain, rest sourced from reference TRBV18 and TRBJ1-1, is NAGVMQNPRHLVRRRGQEARLRCSPMKGHSHVYWYRQLPEEGLKFMVYLQKENIIDESGMPKERFSAEFPKEGPSILRIQQVVRGDSAAYFCASSLRTGPEAFFGQGTRLTVV.

The chain joins TRBV5-1 to TRBJ2-1; 12 bases are a match to TRBD2. J lost 0 bases, V lost 0 bases, and 4 bases had no gene match. CDR1 SGHRS and CDR2 YFSETQ come from the germline V gene. This CDR3 region has 18 residues. DNA for the CDR3: TGCGCCAGCAGCTTGGCTAGCGGGAGGGCCTCCTCCTACAATGAGCAGTTCTTC. It is translated as CASSLASGRASSYNEQFF.

This chain uses TRBV18 with TRBJ1-2; 9 bases line up with TRBD1. Germline V CDR1 and CDR2: KGHSH, LQKENI. V lost 3 bases, J lost 5 bases, and 7 bases stayed unmatched. The CDR3 extends over 15 amino acids. Here the CDR3 DNA reads TGTGCCAGCTCACCGGGGACAGGGAGATCTTATGGCTACACCTTC. Protein sequence: CASSPGTGRSYGYTF.

V usage is TRBV12-3 or TRBV12-4 and J usage is TRBJ2-7; TRBD1 matches 7 bases. This CDR3 has 12 residues. The V segment lost 0 bases and the J segment 9 bases; nucleotides outside the gene matches: 2. CDR3 sequence reads: CASSLARDRQYF. The CDR3 nucleotides read TGTGCCAGCAGTTTAGCCCGGGACAGGCAGTACTTC.

The gene calls are TRBV10-3 and TRBJ2-7; 8 bases agree with TRBD1. J lost 6 bases, V lost 10 bases, and 14 bases had no gene match. The CDR3 is 14 residues long. Germline-derived CDR1 and CDR2 are ENHRY and SYGVKD. This chain's CDR3 is CATGPGTGSVEQYF. CDR3 sequence (DNA): TGTGCCACAGGTCCCGGGACAGGCTCCGTCGAGCAGTACTTC.

The genes are TRBV30 and TRBJ1-1; D is possibly TRBD1 (5 bases). The CDR3 has 13 amino acids. CDR1 is GTSNPN and CDR2 is SVGIG in the germline V gene (reference sequence). The V end was cut by 0 bases, the J end by 5 bases, with 10 bases between. CDR3 region: CAWSVDSGTEAFF. CDR3 bases: TGTGCCTGGAGTGTCGACAGCGGGACTGAAGCTTTCTTT.

The V call is TRBV6-1, the J call TRBJ2-7; TRBD2 is a possible D gene (5 bases). The CDR3 has 13 amino acids. V lost 3 bases and J lost 5, with 11 bases in between. Germline V gene data show CDR1 as MNHNS and CDR2 as SASEGT. CDR3 region: CASSDWRVNEQYF. CDR3 DNA sequence: TGTGCCAGCAGTGATTGGCGGGTTAACGAGCAGTACTTC.

The chain joins TRBV29-1 to TRBJ1-1; maybe TRBD1 (5 bases). This CDR3 has 17 amino acids. In germline, CDR1 is SQVTM, CDR2 ANQGSEA. With 4 bases removed from V and 0 bases from J, the gap between germline ends came to 21 bases. The DNA for the CDR3 is TGCAGCGTTGCATCGGGGGGACTTCGTCCTTTGAACACTGAAGCTTTCTTT. It yields the protein CSVASGGLRPLNTEAFF.

This chain joins TRBV24-1 and TRBJ2-1; a possible D gene is TRBD1 (5 bases). The CDR3 sequence is 14 residues long. Trimming removed 10 bases from V and 4 bases from J, with 16 bases in between. CDR1 and CDR2 (germline): KGHDR, SFDVKD. The CDR3 loop reads CATGSQGRYNEQFF. The CDR3 DNA reads as TGTGCCACGGGTTCCCAGGGCAGATACAATGAGCAGTTCTTC.

The chain joins TRBV3-1 (or the pseudogene TRBV3-2) to TRBJ2-1; a possible D gene is TRBD2 (6 bases). Per germline, CDR1 LGHDT and CDR2 YNNKEL (reference sequence). Trimming pared 3 bases from V and 14 bases from J, leaving 14 bases between. The CDR3 consists of 12 residues. The CDR3 is CASSQGVGGEFF. The CDR3 nucleotides read TGTGCCAGCAGCCAGGGGGTTGGCGGGGAGTTCTTC.

The table lists this clone with a count of one. The V gene is TRBV10-1, the J gene TRBJ2-7; tentatively, D is TRBD1 (5 bases). Trimming pared 5 bases from V and 6 bases from J, leaving 8 bases between. The germline V gene encodes CDR1 WNHNN and CDR2 SYGVQD (reference sequence). The length of the CDR3 is 11 residues. CDR3 loop: CASSTGPEQYF. CDR3 coding DNA: TGCGCCAGCAGTACAGGACCCGAGCAGTACTTC.

The chain joins TRBV6-6 to TRBJ2-1; 7 nucleotides line up with TRBD2. Germline trimming cut 7 bases from V and 4 bases from J; bases unmatched to any gene: 4. CDR1 and CDR2 (germline): MNHNY, SVGAGI (reference sequence). The CDR3 is made up of 13 amino acids. The CDR3 nucleotides are TGTGCCAGCAAGACTAGCTTTTACAATGAGCAGTTCTTC. It translates to CASKTSFYNEQFF.

V is TRBV30 and J is TRBJ2-7; D is perhaps TRBD2 (6 bases). The CDR3 is 14 amino acids. V was shortened by 2 bases and J by 5 bases, with 16 bases between the two germline ends. The germline V gene encodes CDR1 GTSNPN and CDR2 SVGIG (reference sequence). The CDR3 bases are TGTGCCTGGAGTCCGGGACTCCAATGGAACGAGCAGTACTTC. Its protein is CAWSPGLQWNEQYF.

This clone was recorded once. The J gene is TRBJ1-2, the V gene TRBV5-6; D remains unclear. CDR1 is SGHDT and CDR2 is YYEEEE in the germline V gene. V shed 3 bases and J shed 8 bases, with 14 bases lying between them. This CDR3 region has 13 residues. The CDR3 nucleotides read TGTGCCAGCAGCTCACGTGGTGACTGGGGCTACACCTTC. Its protein is CASSSRGDWGYTF.

The rearrangement joins TRBV29-1 to TRBJ2-3, with 8 positions matching TRBD2. J lost 4 bases, V lost 7 bases, and 13 bases had no gene match. Germline-derived CDR1 and CDR2 are SQVTM and ANQGSEA. The CDR3 length is 15 residues. CDR3 amino acids: CSARTRGGFADTQYF. The CDR3 bases are TGCAGCGCCCGGACACGGGGGGGCTTCGCAGATACGCAGTATTTT.

The rearrangement links TRBV27 to TRBJ1-5, with 10 positions matching TRBD1. V trimming: 5 bases; J trimming: 6 bases; junction bases outside the gene matches: 10. The CDR3 covers 16 residues. CDR1 and CDR2 from the germline V gene are MNHEY and SMNVEV (reference sequence). CDR3 nucleotides: TGTGCCAGCAGTCGGAGGACAGGGACAGGGGTTCAGCCCCAGCATTTT. It specifies CASSRRTGTGVQPQHF.

The genes are TRBV7-8 and TRBJ1-1; TRBD1 might be the D (6 bases). This CDR3 contains 14 residues. Germline values: CDR1 SGHVS, CDR2 FQNEAQ. V dropped 6 bases and J dropped 1 base, with 12 bases sitting between them. The CDR3 DNA follows: TGTGCCAGCAGTCGCGGGGGCAGGAACACTGAAGCTTTCTTT. Translating gives CASSRGGRNTEAFF.

The rearrangement links TRBV14 to TRBJ2-2; 8 positions match TRBD1. Germline CDR1 and CDR2: SGHDN and FVKESK. Unmatched junction bases numbered 5, after V lost 1 base and J lost 1 base. The CDR3 runs 17 residues. CDR3 residues: CASSQGFGQGNTGELFF. CDR3 DNA: TGTGCCAGCAGCCAAGGGTTCGGACAGGGGAACACCGGGGAGCTGTTTTTT.

The genes are TRBV28 and TRBJ1-4; TRBD1 matches at 8 bases. The CDR3 loop spans 15 amino acids. In germline, CDR1 is MDHEN, CDR2 SYDVKM. After removal of 5 bases from V and 8 bases from J, the junction contained 10 bases not matched to a gene. The CDR3 DNA is TGTGCCAGCAGTATCCGGACAGGGAGGGGGGAAAAACTGTTTTTT. Translation gives CASSIRTGRGEKLFF.

The chain carries TRBV18 and TRBJ1-3, with 8 bases that match TRBD1. The CDR3 extends over 15 amino acids. Trimming at V came to 3 bases and at J to 4 bases, leaving 5 bases not matched to a gene. Germline-derived CDR1 and CDR2 are KGHSH and LQKENI. The CDR3 DNA follows: TGTGCCAGCTCACCCGGACAGGGCGGAGGAAACACCATATATTTT. Amino acid sequence: CASSPGQGGGNTIYF. Based on the CDR3 plus reference TRBV18 and TRBJ1-3, the full variable domain is NAGVMQNPRHLVRRRGQEARLRCSPMKGHSHVYWYRQLPEEGLKFMVYLQKENIIDESGMPKERFSAEFPKEGPSILRIQQVVRGDSAAYFCASSPGQGGGNTIYFGEGSWLTVV.

CDR3 in amino acids: CATSRDYGTGGEAFF. The CDR3 DNA is TGTGCCACCAGCAGAGACTATGGGACAGGGGGGGAAGCTTTCTTT. The chain recombines TRBV15 with TRBJ1-1, with 11 bases that match TRBD1. The junction had 5 bases not matched to a gene; V was cut back by 0 bases and J by 8 bases. The CDR3 length is 15 residues. Germline values: CDR1 LNHNV, CDR2 YYDKDF (reference sequence).

This chain joins TRBV28 and TRBJ2-7; 7 positions match TRBD2. V was pared by 10 bases and J by 3 bases, with 6 bases of the junction left unmatched. The CDR3 consists of 12 residues. Germline V gene data show CDR1 as MDHEN and CDR2 as SYDVKM. CDR3 nucleotides: TGTGCCACCTTGGGGGGGAACTACGAGCAGTACTTC. Translation: CATLGGNYEQYF.

This clone was observed a few times. V gene TRBV5-1 combines with J gene TRBJ2-6; 9 bases line up with TRBD1. CDR1 is SGHRS and CDR2 is YFSETQ in the germline V gene. The CDR3 is 16 amino acids. J gave up 4 bases and V 4 bases, and 6 bases lay outside the gene matches. CDR3 nucleotide sequence: TGCGCCAGCAGCCTACGGACAGGGGTCGGGGCCAACGTCCTGACTTTC. Translating gives CASSLRTGVGANVLTF. Combining the CDR3 with reference TRBV5-1 and TRBJ2-6 gives the whole variable domain KAGVTQTPRYLIKTRGQQVTLSCSPISGHRSVSWYQQTPGQGLQFLFEYFSETQRNKGNFPGRFSGRQFSNSRSEMNVSTLELGDSALYLCASSLRTGVGANVLTFGAGSRLTVL.

This sequence joins TRBV7-8 and TRBJ1-1, with unresolved D. V lost 6 bases and J lost 1, with 12 bases in between. The germline gives CDR1 SGHVS, CDR2 FQNEAQ. The CDR3 length is 14 residues. The CDR3 DNA reads as TGTGCCAGCAGTCGACAACAGAAGAACACTGAAGCTTTCTTT. Translated, it gives CASSRQQKNTEAFF.

This chain uses TRBV2 with TRBJ1-1; TRBD1 might be the D (5 bases). V gave up 5 bases and J gave up 5 bases, with 12 bases separating them. This CDR3 has 13 residues. From germline, CDR1 is SNHLY and CDR2 FYNNEI. The CDR3 nucleotides read TGTGCCAGCAGTAAGGACAAAAAAACTGAAGCTTTCTTT. This sequence encodes CASSKDKKTEAFF.